This T cell receptor (beta chain) was recorded in a study of type 1 and type 2 diabetes patients. Study conclusions and caveats: Type 2 diabetes patients had few highly-expanded CD4+ clones, median one.

Amplification started from genomic DNA. Amplification of the beta chain CDR3 used 30 forward and 13 reverse multiplex primers. TCRdb re-derived calls from the multiplex PCR reads in MiXCR, one entry per CDR3 protein. The sample lists 250,000 or so distinct CDR3 sequences; 40% to 50% were seen once. Trimming at V came to 6 bases and at J to 2 bases, leaving 7 bases not matched to a gene. The germline CDR1 and CDR2 sequences are LNHDA and SQIVND (reference sequence). The CDR3 sequence is 16 residues long. Points on this clonotype: What it binds is unknown.

The chain joins TRBV19 to TRBJ1-5; TRBD1 matches 10 bases. The source of this sequence is a man younger than 35 with type 2 diabetes. Sequencing input: peripheral blood mononuclear cells (PBMCs). Here the CDR3 reads CASSSGQGIGNQPQHF. In nucleotides, the CDR3 is TGTGCCAGTAGCTCGGGACAGGGGATCGGCAATCAGCCCCAGCATTTT.